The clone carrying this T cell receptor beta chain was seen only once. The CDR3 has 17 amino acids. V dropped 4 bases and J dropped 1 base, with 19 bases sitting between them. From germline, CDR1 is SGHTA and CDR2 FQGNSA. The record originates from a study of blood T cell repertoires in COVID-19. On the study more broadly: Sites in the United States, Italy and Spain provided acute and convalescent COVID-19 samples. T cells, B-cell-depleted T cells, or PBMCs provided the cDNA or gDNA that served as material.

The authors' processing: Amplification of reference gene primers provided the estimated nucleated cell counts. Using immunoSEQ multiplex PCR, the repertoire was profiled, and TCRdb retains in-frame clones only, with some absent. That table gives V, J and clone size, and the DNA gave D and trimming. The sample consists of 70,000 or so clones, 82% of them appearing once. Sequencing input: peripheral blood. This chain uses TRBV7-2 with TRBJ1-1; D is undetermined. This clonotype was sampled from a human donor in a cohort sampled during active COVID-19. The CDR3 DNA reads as TGTGCCAGCAGCTGGAGATTACTCGGTGGCCAGAACACTGAAGCTTTCTTT. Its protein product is CASSWRLLGGQNTEAFF.